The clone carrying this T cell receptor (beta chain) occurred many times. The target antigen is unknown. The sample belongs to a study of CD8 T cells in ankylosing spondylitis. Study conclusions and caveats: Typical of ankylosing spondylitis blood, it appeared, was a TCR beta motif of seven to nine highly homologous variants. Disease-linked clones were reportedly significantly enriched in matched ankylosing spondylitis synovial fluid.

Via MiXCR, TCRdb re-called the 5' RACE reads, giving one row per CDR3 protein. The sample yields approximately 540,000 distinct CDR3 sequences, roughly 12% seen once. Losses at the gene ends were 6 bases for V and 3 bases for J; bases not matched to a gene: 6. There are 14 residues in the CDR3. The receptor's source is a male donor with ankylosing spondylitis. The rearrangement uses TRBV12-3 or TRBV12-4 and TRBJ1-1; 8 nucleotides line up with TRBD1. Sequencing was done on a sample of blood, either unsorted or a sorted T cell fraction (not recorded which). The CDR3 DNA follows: TGTGCCAGCAGGTTTCTACAGGGGGACACTGAAGCTTTCTTT. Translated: CASRFLQGDTEAFF.